This TCR beta chain came from a study of cytomegalovirus exposure and HLA in healthy donors (dated by TCRdb to about 2017). General notes on the study: The 670 or so repertoires of the first cohort and the 120 or so validation repertoires were produced on the same platform, according to a later analysis. The study aimed to test whether cataloging public T cell receptors could reveal signatures of past pathogen exposure. Besides the first cohort of hundreds of subjects, a separate validation cohort made up of over a hundred different subjects was used. To predict cytomegalovirus infection status, the study brought together high-throughput TCR immunosequencing, statistical association of individual TCRs with disease status, and machine learning.

Library preparation employed the immunoSEQ multiplex PCR assay. The original methods were these. A statistical classification framework was built to diagnose cytomegalovirus status from the catalog of TCR beta chain sequences. Sourced from immuneACCESS, this table was stored by TCRdb with only in-frame sequences that have V and J called. A share of the clones is absent; for the studies checked, an unresolved V gene accounts for under half, and the remainder has no known explanation. V and J calls plus clone size are reproduced from that table; the DNA served to infer D and trimming. The sample includes some 80,000 clones, with 95% to 97% observed a single time. The ten biggest clones cover roughly 1.6% of the sample. This clone was seen only once. Its target antigen remains unknown. One end of the junction is discordant with germline, which a read error may explain. The cysteine opens and the phenylalanine closes a CDR3 of 16 amino acids. This entry keeps only the CDR3 DNA: 48 bases, framed from base 1. CDR1 MNHEY and CDR2 SMNVEV are derived from the germline V gene (reference sequence).

What the authors observed across the whole study: Across donors, most TCR sequences were observed very rarely, whereas some public TCRs were present in many individuals. In both the original and validation cohorts, the classifier was reported to diagnose cytomegalovirus status with high specificity and sensitivity. The study listed 150 to 200 TCR beta chains as associated with cytomegalovirus. All 130 or so repertoires were used to score co-occurrence in the validation cohort in a later analysis, because that analysis had no HLA typing for the cohort. The authors suggested that the approach could potentially be generalized to other disease states and immunological phenotypes. In a later analysis, TCRs clustered in the first cohort were found to also tend to co-occur in the roughly 120 validation repertoires, with approximately 93% of cluster scores above 0. In vitro tests confirmed that three of the cytomegalovirus-associated TCR beta chains recognize cytomegalovirus antigens.

The donors were included in the validation cohort of 120 subjects, a group kept apart from the roughly 690-subject first cohort. Here the chain combines TRBV27 and TRBJ2-2, with 8 junctional bases fitting TRBD1. The specimen sequenced was PBMCs. The origin of this receptor is a man between 18 and 29 years old in good health and CMV-seropositive. Here is the DNA: TGTGCCAGCAGCAACGCGGGACAGGACGTCACCAGGGAGCTGTTTTTT. The encoded protein is CASSNAGQDVTRELFF.